This T cell receptor beta chain was obtained from a study of T cells expressing NK-cell markers. Study summary: Underlying the TCR beta repertoires were sorted CD3+CD56+NKG2C+, CD3+CD56+NKG2C- and CD3+CD56-NKG2C+ T cells.

The length of the CDR3 is 11 residues. Germline lookup yields CDR1 SGHTA and CDR2 FQGNSA. One entry per CDR3 protein, without DNA, is what TCRdb gives after re-calling the 5' RACE reads. This table holds 250,000 or so distinct CDR3 sequences. The receptor's source is a woman aged 18 to 75 in good health. J is TRBJ2-5 and V is TRBV7-2. The material sequenced was blood T cells: a sorted CD56 or NKG2C T cell subset, CD4+ or CD8+ T cells, or bulk PBMC T cells (not recorded which). The CDR3 reads CASSLGGTQYF.